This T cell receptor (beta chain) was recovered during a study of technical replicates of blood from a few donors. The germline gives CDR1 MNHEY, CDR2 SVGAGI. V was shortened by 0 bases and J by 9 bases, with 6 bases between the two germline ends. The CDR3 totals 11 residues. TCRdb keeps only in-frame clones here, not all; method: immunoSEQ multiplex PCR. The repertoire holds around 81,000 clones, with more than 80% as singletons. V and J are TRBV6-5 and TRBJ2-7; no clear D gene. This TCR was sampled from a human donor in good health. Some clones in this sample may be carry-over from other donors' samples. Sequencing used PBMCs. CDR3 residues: CASSYSTGQYF. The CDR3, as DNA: TGTGCCAGCAGTTACTCGACTGGGCAGTACTTC.